The clone carrying this T cell receptor beta chain appeared a single time. Its antigen is as yet unknown. One heparinised draw of blood, averaging roughly 0.12 L, came from each donor. CD4+ naive, central memory, regulatory and stem cell-like memory subsets were isolated by sorting on CD45RO/CCR7/CD25/CD127/CD95/CD27. The data were obtained in a study of beta chain features in type 1 diabetes. General observations from the study: Among patients, naive, central memory and Treg TCRB repertoires appeared more similar than among healthy donors. PCR, the amplification step, might favor shorter templates, equally in patients and controls.

This CDR3 comprises 15 residues. V lost 7 bases and J lost 1, with 16 bases in between. The V gene's germline CDR1 is SNHLY and CDR2 FYNNEI. Expressed TCRB transcripts were sequenced because the entire RNA isolate underwent reverse transcription. Only in-frame clones appear in the TCRdb table, and some are missing; sequencing was by immunoSEQ multiplex PCR. The data hold more than 60,000 clones, with about three fifths observed a single time. The specimen sequenced was Tregs from blood. The chain couples TRBV2 to TRBJ2-5, with D tentatively TRBD2 (5 bases). The sequence was collected from a woman aged 18-29 years in good health. DNA for the CDR3: TGTGCCAGCAATTTGAGAAGCGGATTCCAAGAGACCCAGTACTTC. It is translated as CASNLRSGFQETQYF.